A single sample is the source of the 22 T cell receptor beta chains below, sequenced in a study of blood T cell repertoires in COVID-19. Only in-frame clones appear in the TCRdb table, and some are missing; sequencing was by immunoSEQ multiplex PCR. The profile shows some 200,000 clones, around 83% of them singletons. Sequenced material: peripheral blood. The receptors were gathered from a human donor in a cohort sampled during active COVID-19.

This chain uses TRBV7-2 with TRBJ2-4, with a tentative D call TRBD1 (5 bases). V lost 1 base and J lost 4, with 8 bases in between. Germline CDR1 and CDR2: SGHTA and FQGNSA. This CDR3 is 14 amino acids long. The CDR3 bases are TGTGCCAGCAGCTTAGGCTGGACAAAAAACATTCAGTACTTC. Its protein is CASSLGWTKNIQYF.

This chain uses TRBV28 with TRBJ1-1; TRBD1 aligns across 7 bases. This CDR3 comprises 14 residues. Trimming removed 6 bases from V and 2 bases from J; junction bases left unmatched: 6. Germline CDR1 is MDHEN and CDR2 is SYDVKM. The CDR3 spells CASRGDSSNTEAFF. As DNA, the CDR3 is TGTGCCAGCAGGGGGGACAGCAGTAACACTGAAGCTTTCTTT.

V usage is TRBV5-6 and J usage is TRBJ2-2, with TRBD1 matching 8 bases. V was clipped by 3 bases and J by 5 bases; unmatched bases: 3. The CDR3 runs to 14 residues. In germline, CDR1 is SGHDT, CDR2 YYEEEE. DNA of the CDR3: TGTGCCAGCAGCTGGGACAGGCGAACCGGGGAGCTGTTTTTT. This gives the protein CASSWDRRTGELFF.

J is TRBJ1-2 and V is TRBV5-1, with unresolved D. The germline V and J ends were trimmed by 0 bases and 4 bases, with 13 bases remaining between them. The CDR3 is 15 residues long. The germline V gene has CDR1 SGHRS and CDR2 YFSETQ. The CDR3 DNA follows: TGCGCCAGCAGCTTGGTATTTCGGGGATCCTATGGCTACACCTTC. This codes for CASSLVFRGSYGYTF.

V usage is TRBV19 and J usage is TRBJ2-5; 9 bases fit TRBD1. The CDR3 totals 14 residues. V shed 9 bases, J shed 4 bases, and the junction held 9 bases outside the gene matches. Germline V lookup: CDR1 LNHDA, CDR2 SQIVND (reference sequence). This CDR3 is CASTPGQGLETQYF. The CDR3 region has the DNA TGTGCCAGCACACCGGGACAGGGATTAGAGACCCAGTACTTC.

The table lists this clone with a count of one. The V call is TRBV5-5, the J call TRBJ1-6; D is unresolved. V lost 4 bases and J lost 10, with 15 bases in between. This CDR3 has 14 amino acids. CDR1 SGHKS and CDR2 YYEKEE come from the germline V gene (reference sequence). The CDR3 nucleotides are TGTGCCAGCAGCCCGAGACGGGATTACTCACCCCTCCACTTT. This codes for CASSPRRDYSPLHF.

The CDR3: CASSLARIRGSGNTIYF. CDR3 sequence (DNA): TGTGCCAGCAGCTTAGCGCGAATTAGGGGGTCTGGAAACACCATATATTTT. The chain employs TRBV11-3 and TRBJ1-3; D might be TRBD1 (6 bases). V gave up 1 base and J gave up 1 base, with 14 bases separating them. The CDR3 spans 17 residues. Germline values: CDR1 SGHNT, CDR2 YENEEA.

This clone was seen only once. The chain is built from TRBV4-2 and TRBJ2-5, with 8 bases fitting TRBD1. J was trimmed by 4 bases and V by 4 bases; bases with no gene match: 8. Germline assignment: CDR1 LGHNA and CDR2 YNFKEQ. The CDR3 runs to 15 residues. In nucleotides, the CDR3 is TGTGCCAGCAGCCCACGACTGACAGGGGCAGAGACCCAGTACTTC. Translating gives CASSPRLTGAETQYF.

This chain connects TRBV18 to TRBJ2-1, with D tentatively TRBD1 (6 bases). The V gene's germline CDR1 is KGHSH and CDR2 LQKENI. The CDR3 length is 14 residues. Between the trimmed V and J ends, which lost 4 bases and 5 bases, there was a span of 12 bases. CDR3 loop: CASSLQGYNNEQFF. CDR3 in DNA: TGTGCCAGCTCACTTCAGGGGTACAACAATGAGCAGTTCTTC.

This clone is a singleton in its sample. The chain is built from TRBV28 and TRBJ2-7; the match to TRBD1 covers 7 bases. V shed 6 bases, J shed 7 bases, and the junction held 12 bases outside the gene matches. Germline loops: CDR1 MDHEN, CDR2 SYDVKM. This CDR3 is 14 amino acids long. The CDR3 DNA reads as TGTGCCAGCAGACCGACAGGGTCCGAGAGGGAGCAGTACTTC. Its protein is CASRPTGSEREQYF.

J is TRBJ2-3 and V is TRBV4-1, with 10 positions matching TRBD2. Germline CDR1 MGHRA, CDR2 YSYEKL. The junction had 7 bases not matched to a gene; V was cut back by 3 bases and J by 4 bases. This CDR3 spans 16 amino acids. The CDR3 is CASSHGLAAGADTQYF. CDR3 DNA sequence: TGCGCCAGCAGCCACGGACTAGCGGCCGGGGCAGATACGCAGTATTTT.

This chain joins TRBV10-1 and TRBJ2-7; the D gene is possibly TRBD1 (6 bases). Trimming stripped 6 bases from V and 4 bases from J, with 13 bases between. The CDR3 has 13 residues. CDR1 and CDR2 (germline): WNHNN, SYGVQD (reference sequence). The CDR3, as DNA: TGCGCCAGCAGCCGCACCAGGGGATACGAGCAGTACTTC. It encodes CASSRTRGYEQYF.

The chain is built from TRBV27 and TRBJ1-1; 11 bases align to TRBD1. Trimming took 5 bases from V and 4 from J; bases not matched to a gene: 12. The CDR3 runs to 17 residues. CDR1 and CDR2 from the germline V gene are MNHEY and SMNVEV (reference sequence). The CDR3 DNA sequence: TGTGCCAGCAGTGTTCTGGACAGGGGGCATGTAGGCACTGAAGCTTTCTTT. Its protein is CASSVLDRGHVGTEAFF.

This clone was observed at least ten times. The chain links TRBV28 to TRBJ1-4, with no clear D. The CDR3 extends over 14 amino acids. CDR1 is MDHEN and CDR2 is SYDVKM in the germline V gene. V dropped 6 bases and J dropped 7 bases, with 15 bases sitting between them. The CDR3 DNA reads TGTGCCAGCAGATCATCGGGTTCGGGTGAAAAACTGTTTTTT. As protein: CASRSSGSGEKLFF.

The chain joins TRBV18 to TRBJ2-7; D remains ambiguous. Trimming took 2 bases from V and 3 from J, leaving 8 bases between them. CDR1 KGHSH and CDR2 LQKENI come from the germline V gene. The length of the CDR3 is 13 residues. The CDR3 here is CASSPDFIYEQYF. The CDR3 region has the DNA TGTGCCAGCTCACCAGACTTTATCTACGAGCAGTACTTC.

Written as DNA, the CDR3 is TGTGCCAGCAGCTTTGGACAGGGGCCAACCTACGAGCAGTACTTC. This gives the protein CASSFGQGPTYEQYF. This chain links TRBV7-9 with TRBJ2-7; TRBD1 agrees at 9 bases. V shed 3 bases and J 2 bases; nucleotides not matched to a gene: 5. Germline values: CDR1 SEHNR, CDR2 FQNEAQ (reference sequence). There are 15 residues in the CDR3.

This clone has only one observation. The gene calls are TRBV28 and TRBJ1-5; 7 bases map to TRBD1. J gave up 4 bases and V 4 bases, and 4 bases lay outside the gene matches. This CDR3 is 14 amino acids long. Germline CDR1 is MDHEN and CDR2 is SYDVKM. The CDR3 protein is CASSYNRGNQPQHF. DNA of the CDR3: TGTGCCAGCAGTTACAACAGGGGTAATCAGCCCCAGCATTTT. The full variable domain, in which reference TRBV28 and TRBJ1-5 provide the parts outside the CDR3, is DVKVTQSSRYLVKRTGEKVFLECVQDMDHENMFWYRQDPGLGLRLIYFSYDVKMKEKGDIPEGYSVSREKKERFSLILESASTNQTSMYLCASSYNRGNQPQHFGDGTRLSIL.

The chain employs TRBV28 and TRBJ1-5; 10 positions agree with TRBD1. The CDR3 has 11 residues. V trimming: 6 bases; J trimming: 15 bases; junction bases outside the gene matches: 5. CDR1 and CDR2 from the germline V gene are MDHEN and SYDVKM. The CDR3 region has the DNA TGTGCCAGCAGATCGGGACAGGGGAGGCATTTT. Its translation is CASRSGQGRHF.

This clone has just one count. V gene TRBV3-1 (or the pseudogene TRBV3-2) combines with J gene TRBJ2-2; weak D call: TRBD1 (6 bases). Germline-derived CDR1 and CDR2 are LGHDT and YNNKEL (reference sequence). V dropped 6 bases and J dropped 8 bases, with 13 bases sitting between them. This CDR3 has 13 residues. In DNA form, the CDR3 reads TGTGCCAGCAGGCCAACAGGGCCTGGGGAGCTGTTTTTT. Protein: CASRPTGPGELFF.

The genes are TRBV19 and TRBJ1-6, with 9 bases matching TRBD1. Trimming at V came to 5 bases and at J to 9 bases, leaving 2 bases not matched to a gene. This CDR3 contains 13 residues. Germline CDR1 is LNHDA and CDR2 is SQIVND (reference sequence). CDR3 nucleotide sequence: TGTGCCAGTAGTGGGACAGGGTCTTCACCCCTCCACTTT. Residues: CASSGTGSSPLHF.

This chain connects TRBV5-6 to TRBJ2-1; TRBD1 might be the D (5 bases). The CDR3 is 15 amino acids. CDR1 is SGHDT, CDR2 YYEEEE, per germline. Trimming removed 0 bases at V and 2 bases at J, with 9 bases between. CDR3 sequence reads: CASSLDGQAYNEQFF. The CDR3 DNA is TGTGCCAGCAGCTTGGACGGACAAGCCTACAATGAGCAGTTCTTC. The full variable domain, its missing parts supplied by reference TRBV5-6 and TRBJ2-1, is DAGVTQSPTHLIKTRGQQVTLRCSPKSGHDTVSWYQQALGQGPQFIFQYYEEEERQRGNFPDRFSGHQFPNYSSELNVNALLLGDSALYLCASSLDGQAYNEQFFGPGTRLTVL.

This clone was seen a single time. The chain is built from TRBV15 and TRBJ2-3; TRBD2 aligns across 7 bases. The ends lost 1 base at V and 0 bases at J; junction bases unmatched: 13. The CDR3 runs to 19 residues. CDR1 is LNHNV and CDR2 is YYDKDF in the germline V gene (reference sequence). This CDR3 reads CATSRALGGGLYSTDTQYF. In DNA form, the CDR3 reads TGTGCCACCAGCAGAGCGCTGGGGGGAGGGCTTTATAGCACAGATACGCAGTATTTT.